These 13 T cell receptor beta chains were all obtained from the same sample, sequenced in a study of blood T cell repertoires in COVID-19. Sequencing used immunoSEQ multiplex PCR; TCRdb keeps in-frame clones, though not all of them. The table has some 170,000 clones, roughly 93% seen once; the top ten hold just under 2%. The sequenced sample consisted of peripheral blood. The receptors were gathered from an older woman with COVID-19, enrolled during active disease.

The chain uses TRBV6-5 and TRBJ1-6; no reliable D call. V lost 5 bases and J lost 10, with 9 bases in between. The CDR3 covers 12 residues. Germline CDR1 reads MNHEY; CDR2 reads SVGAGI. DNA for the CDR3: TGTGCCAGCAGTAGGTTCGGGTCACCCCTCCACTTT. The encoded protein is CASSRFGSPLHF.

This sequence joins TRBV7-9 and TRBJ2-7; D call uncertain. CDR3 length: 14 residues. The V gene's germline CDR1 is SEHNR and CDR2 FQNEAQ (reference sequence). Between the trimmed V and J ends, which lost 0 bases and 2 bases, there was a span of 8 bases. The CDR3 bases are TGTGCCAGCAGCTTAGCCGGGTACCCCTACGAGCAGTACTTC. Translation: CASSLAGYPYEQYF.

This clone turned up a few times. A read error may account for a junction end that differs from germline. The sample contains more than one DNA sequence encoding this CDR3. This chain joins TRBV2 and TRBJ2-5; 8 bases are a match to TRBD1. Germline CDR1 reads SNHLY; CDR2 reads FYNNEI. CDR3 length equals 14 residues. As DNA, the CDR3 is TGTGCCAGCAGCGAAGACAGGGGCCGGGAGACCCAGTACTTC. This translates into CASSEDRGRETQYF.

This chain joins TRBV2 and TRBJ2-5; TRBD2 is a possible D gene (6 bases). The CDR3 loop spans 13 amino acids. Germline CDR1 reads SNHLY; CDR2 reads FYNNEI. Trimming removed 6 bases at V and 7 bases at J, with 15 bases between. The CDR3 reads CASRVSEGWTQYF. The CDR3 DNA is TGTGCCAGCAGGGTCTCGGAGGGGTGGACCCAGTACTTC. The full variable domain, completed using reference TRBV2 and TRBJ2-5, is EPEVTQTPSHQVTQMGQEVILRCVPISNHLYFYWYRQILGQKVEFLVSFYNNEISEKSEIFDDQFSVERPDGSNFTLKIRSTKLEDSAMYFCASRVSEGWTQYFGPGTRLLVL.

The chain is built from TRBV2 and TRBJ2-3, with a tentative D call TRBD1 (6 bases). CDR1 is SNHLY and CDR2 is FYNNEI in the germline V gene. The CDR3 extends over 13 amino acids. V was clipped by 6 bases and J by 6 bases, with 13 bases between them. The CDR3 nucleotides are TGTGCCAGCAGGGGGGCCGCTTGGGATACGCAGTATTTT. Its protein product is CASRGAAWDTQYF.

This chain uses TRBV18 with TRBJ1-1, with D perhaps TRBD1 (6 bases). The V and J ends lost 0 bases and 1 base respectively, with 9 bases between them. Germline CDR1 reads KGHSH; CDR2 reads LQKENI. The CDR3 is made up of 15 amino acids. CDR3: CASSPPGAPNTEAFF. The CDR3 bases are TGTGCCAGCTCACCACCGGGGGCCCCGAACACTGAAGCTTTCTTT.

The chain recombines TRBV24-1 with TRBJ1-3; the D gene is possibly TRBD1 (6 bases). Germline V CDR1 and CDR2: KGHDR, SFDVKD. V was cut by 2 bases and J by 0 bases, with 13 bases left in between. This CDR3 contains 17 residues. The CDR3 spells CATSDYRVQSSGNTIYF. CDR3 DNA: TGTGCCACCAGTGATTACAGGGTTCAGAGCTCTGGAAACACCATATATTTT.

The chain couples TRBV18 to TRBJ1-5, with 9 bases identical to TRBD1. With V trimmed by 0 bases and J by 11 bases, 5 bases remained unmatched. The CDR3 length is 14 residues. Germline V gene sequence: CDR1 KGHSH, CDR2 LQKENI. DNA for the CDR3: TGTGCCAGCTCACCACCCCGGGACAGGGCCTCCCAGCATTTT. Encoded protein: CASSPPRDRASQHF.

V usage is TRBV7-8 and J usage is TRBJ2-5; 11 positions match TRBD1. V lost 6 bases, J lost 4 bases, and 10 bases stayed unmatched. The germline gives CDR1 SGHVS, CDR2 FQNEAQ. The CDR3 totals 16 residues. CDR3 amino acids: CASSFGQGAWGETQYF. The CDR3 DNA reads as TGTGCCAGCAGTTTTGGACAGGGGGCATGGGGAGAGACCCAGTACTTC.

This clone was detected only a few times. This chain uses TRBV5-4 with TRBJ1-3; D is possibly TRBD1 (6 bases). CDR3 length: 15 residues. The germline V gene encodes CDR1 SGHNT and CDR2 YYREEE (reference sequence). The germline V and J ends were trimmed by 5 bases and 4 bases, with 16 bases remaining between them. The CDR3 coding sequence is TGTGCCAGCAGACCGAATGGGGGCTCAGGAAACACCATATATTTT. It is translated as CASRPNGGSGNTIYF.

This chain uses TRBV19 with TRBJ1-4; 8 positions agree with TRBD1. Germline CDR1 and CDR2: LNHDA and SQIVND (reference sequence). The CDR3 is made up of 14 amino acids. V shed 6 bases, J shed 7 bases, and the junction held 7 bases outside the gene matches. CDR3 sequence: CASRKTGEGEKLFF. The CDR3 nucleotides are TGTGCCAGTAGGAAGACAGGGGAAGGTGAAAAACTGTTTTTT.

V and J are TRBV12-3 or TRBV12-4 and TRBJ1-3; a possible D gene is TRBD1 (5 bases). V shed 7 bases and J shed 4 bases, with 11 bases lying between them. This CDR3 spans 13 amino acids. CDR3 region: CASTDTGGNTIYF. CDR3 DNA sequence: TGTGCCAGCACCGATACAGGAGGAAACACCATATATTTT.

The chain couples TRBV19 to TRBJ1-1, with D possibly matching TRBD1 (5 bases). Germline V gene data show CDR1 as LNHDA and CDR2 as SQIVND (reference sequence). This CDR3 region has 15 residues. Trimming left V 6 bases short and J 1 base short, with 15 bases between. This CDR3 reads CASRAPGDGNTEAFF. The DNA for the CDR3 is TGTGCCAGTAGGGCCCCGGGGGATGGGAACACTGAAGCTTTCTTT.